Given below is one TCR beta chain in context. Its antigen remains undetermined. The input lacks base qualities; no much larger clone sits a single base away. V is trimmed back by 4 bases and J by 10 bases, and the junction contains 15 bases that no gene match accounts for. The CDR3 runs 17 residues from the cysteine to the phenylalanine. CDR3 DNA is the only sequence kept; it has 51 bases, read in frame from the first base. The germline V gene yields KGHDR for CDR1 and SFDVKD for CDR2. This sample stems from a study of blood T cells in healthy people across ages (dated by TCRdb to about 2015). About the full investigation: Template switching captured roughly one uniquely barcoded TCR beta cDNA molecule per two T cells in model experiments. To avoid experimental bias, donors of different ages were randomly spread across the sequencing lanes. Using deep sequencing normalized with unique cDNA molecular identifiers, the study measured how TCR beta repertoire diversity changes with age. Two additional independent replicas of 1 million unique cDNA reads from the same blood draw were analyzed for two donors (one aged 18 to 30 and one aged 80 or older). Four age groups were formed from the donors: young (average approximately 15 years), middle-aged (approximately 40), aged (62) and long-lived (approximately 80). The paper as a whole reports these results and caveats: There was a strong correlation between observed TCR beta diversity and the percentage of naive T cells measured by flow cytometry. Estimates of total diversity based on one million sequenced T cells were regarded as lower bounds and as underestimates. Donor CMV infection status was unknown, potentially confounding age-related changes in expanded clonotypes. Compared with the aged group, the long-lived group had more naive CD4+ T cells, fewer expanded clones and increased TCR diversity, a pattern suggesting age selection. Observed TCR beta diversity per million T cells fell roughly linearly with age, and a significant reduction was already apparent by age approximately 41. Because profiling used bulk unsorted PBMCs, naive and antigen-experienced compartments could not be compared conclusively.

The library was produced with 5' RACE. The second PCR ran for roughly 7 to 11 cycles and used a J-beta primer mix along with a sample-barcoded 5' primer. A unique molecular identifier was introduced onto each TCR beta cDNA molecule by a template-switch 5' adaptor carrying 12 random nucleotides. Each sample yielded at least 2.5 million CDR3-containing paired-end reads. First-strand cDNA synthesis was performed from all RNA using the Mint cDNA synthesis kit, with priming by a TRBC-specific oligonucleotide. Following uracil-DNA glycosylase treatment, all cDNA underwent a first 18-cycle PCR with the universal primers M1SS and BC2_uni_R. Regarding the original processing steps: For normalization, 1 million high-quality reads, each with a distinct molecular identifier, were randomly selected from each sample. Instead of being binned into consensus sequences, reads that shared molecular identifiers were thrown out. MiTCR, with a Q25 quality threshold and the strictest error-elimination algorithm, was used for CDR3 identification, clonotype clustering and error correction. A nonparametric unseen species model with Euler transformation was used to estimate lower-bound total TCR beta diversity. TCRdb passed the public sequencing reads through fastp at Q25 and MiXCR, retaining productive beta sequences. Every distinct CDR3 protein forms one entry, paired with its most common genes and DNA. The V and J calls shown here were made by TCRdb, not taken from the authors' results. For this sample the table gives fewer than 2,000,000 distinct CDR3 sequences, of which roughly 43% were detected only once. The top ten clonotypes cover 20% to 25% of the sample.

Systemically healthy Caucasian individuals from Russia, some 38 in total and aged about 6 to 90 years, were included as donors. Each donor gave about 9.8 milliliters of peripheral blood, drawn into EDTA-treated Vacutainer tubes. PBMCs were isolated by Ficoll-Paque density-gradient centrifugation, with at least 6.5 million obtained per sample. Trizol reagent was used to extract total RNA from the PBMCs, yielding at least 6 micrograms per sample. For every donor, flow cytometry on a PBMC aliquot measured the percentage of naive CD45RAhigh/CD27high T cells. The material sequenced was blood. The rearrangement combines TRBV24-1 with TRBJ2-7; 13 bases in the junction line up with TRBD2. The source is a human donor in good health. The CDR3 region reads CATSDYGTSGDGNTQYF. The DNA reads as follows: TGTGCCACCAGTGACTACGGGACTAGCGGGGACGGGAATACCCAGTACTTC.